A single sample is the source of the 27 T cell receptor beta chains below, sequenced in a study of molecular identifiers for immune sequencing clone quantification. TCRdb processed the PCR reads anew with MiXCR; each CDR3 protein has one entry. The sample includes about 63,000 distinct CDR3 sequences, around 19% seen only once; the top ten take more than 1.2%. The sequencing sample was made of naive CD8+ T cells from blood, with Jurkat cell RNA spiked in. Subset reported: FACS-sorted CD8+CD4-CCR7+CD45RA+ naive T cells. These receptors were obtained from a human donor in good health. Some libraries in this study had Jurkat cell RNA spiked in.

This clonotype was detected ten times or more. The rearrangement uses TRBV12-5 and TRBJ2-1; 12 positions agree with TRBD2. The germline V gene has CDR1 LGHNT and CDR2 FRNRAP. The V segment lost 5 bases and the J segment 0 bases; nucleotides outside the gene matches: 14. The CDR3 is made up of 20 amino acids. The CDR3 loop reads CASGLPLGLAGGSSYNEQFF. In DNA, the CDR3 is TGTGCTAGTGGTCTCCCCCTGGGTCTAGCGGGAGGGAGCTCCTACAATGAGCAGTTCTTC.

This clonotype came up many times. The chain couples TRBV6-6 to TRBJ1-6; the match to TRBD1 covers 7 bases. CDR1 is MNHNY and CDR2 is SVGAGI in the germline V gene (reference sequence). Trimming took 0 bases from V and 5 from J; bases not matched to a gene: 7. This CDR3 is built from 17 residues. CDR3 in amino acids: CASSYSRGLGNNSPLHF. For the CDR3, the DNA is TGTGCCAGCAGTTACTCGAGGGGGCTCGGGAATAATTCACCCCTCCACTTT.

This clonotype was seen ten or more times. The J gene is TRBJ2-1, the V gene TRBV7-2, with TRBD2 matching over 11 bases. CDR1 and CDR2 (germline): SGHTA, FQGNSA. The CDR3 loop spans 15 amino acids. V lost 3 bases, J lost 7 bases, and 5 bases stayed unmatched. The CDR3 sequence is CASSFVAGGPNEQFF. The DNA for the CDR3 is TGTGCCAGCAGCTTTGTAGCGGGAGGGCCGAATGAGCAGTTCTTC.

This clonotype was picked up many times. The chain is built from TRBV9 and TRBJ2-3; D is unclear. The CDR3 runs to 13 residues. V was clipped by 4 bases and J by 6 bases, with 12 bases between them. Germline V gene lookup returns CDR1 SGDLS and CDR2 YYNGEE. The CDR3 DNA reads TGTGCCAGCAGCTTGCCCCCTGGGGATACGCAGTATTTT. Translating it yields CASSLPPGDTQYF.

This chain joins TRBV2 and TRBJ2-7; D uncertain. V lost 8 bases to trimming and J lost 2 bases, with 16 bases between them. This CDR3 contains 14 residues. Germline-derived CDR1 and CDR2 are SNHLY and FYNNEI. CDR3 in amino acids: CASGEGPFPYEQYF. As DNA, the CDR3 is TGTGCCAGCGGGGAAGGGCCCTTCCCCTACGAGCAGTACTTC.

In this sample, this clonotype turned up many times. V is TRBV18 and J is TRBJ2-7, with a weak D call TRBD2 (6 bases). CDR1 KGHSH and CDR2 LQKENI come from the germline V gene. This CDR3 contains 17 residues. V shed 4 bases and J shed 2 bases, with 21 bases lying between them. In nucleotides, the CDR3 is TGTGCCAGCTCACTGACCGCGGAGGGAAGGTATACCTACGAGCAGTACTTC. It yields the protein CASSLTAEGRYTYEQYF.

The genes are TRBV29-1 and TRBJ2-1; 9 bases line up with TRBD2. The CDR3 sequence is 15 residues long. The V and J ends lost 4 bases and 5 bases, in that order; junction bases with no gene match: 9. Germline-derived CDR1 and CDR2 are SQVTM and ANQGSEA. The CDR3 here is CSVGPAGGLNNEQFF. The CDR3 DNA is TGCAGCGTTGGACCAGCGGGAGGACTTAACAATGAGCAGTTCTTC.

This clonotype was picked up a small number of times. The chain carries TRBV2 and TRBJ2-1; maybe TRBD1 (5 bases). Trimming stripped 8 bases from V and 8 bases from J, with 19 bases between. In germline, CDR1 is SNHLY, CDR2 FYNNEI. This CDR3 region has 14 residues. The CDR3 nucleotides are TGTGCCAGCTCTGGGCCGGACACCGTCGATGAGCAGTTCTTC. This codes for CASSGPDTVDEQFF.

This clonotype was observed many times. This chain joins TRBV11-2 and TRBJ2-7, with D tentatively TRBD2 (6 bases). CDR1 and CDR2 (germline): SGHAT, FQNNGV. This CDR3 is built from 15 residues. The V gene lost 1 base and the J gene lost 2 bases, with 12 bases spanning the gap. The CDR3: CASSLAWGRTYEQYF. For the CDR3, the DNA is TGTGCCAGCAGCTTAGCCTGGGGGAGGACCTACGAGCAGTACTTC.

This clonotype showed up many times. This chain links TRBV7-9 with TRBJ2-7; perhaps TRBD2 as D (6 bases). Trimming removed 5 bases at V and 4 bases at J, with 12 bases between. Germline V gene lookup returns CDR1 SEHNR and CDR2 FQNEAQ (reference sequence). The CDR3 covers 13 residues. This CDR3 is CASSVLAMYEQYF. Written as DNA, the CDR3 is TGTGCCAGCAGCGTACTAGCTATGTACGAGCAGTACTTC.

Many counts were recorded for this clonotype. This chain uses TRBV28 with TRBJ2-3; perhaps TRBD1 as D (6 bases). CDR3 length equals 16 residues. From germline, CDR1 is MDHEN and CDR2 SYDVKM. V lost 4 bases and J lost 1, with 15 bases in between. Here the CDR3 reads CASSSRGSWGTDTQYF. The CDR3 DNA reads TGTGCCAGCAGTTCCAGGGGATCCTGGGGCACAGATACGCAGTATTTT.

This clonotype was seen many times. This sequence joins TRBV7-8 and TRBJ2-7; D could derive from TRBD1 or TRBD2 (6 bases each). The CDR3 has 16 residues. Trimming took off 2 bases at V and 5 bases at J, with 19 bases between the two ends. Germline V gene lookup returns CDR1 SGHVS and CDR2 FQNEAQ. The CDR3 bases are TGTGCCAGCAGCTTACGGGGGCGGCCCCGAGGTAACGAGCAGTACTTC. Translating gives CASSLRGRPRGNEQYF. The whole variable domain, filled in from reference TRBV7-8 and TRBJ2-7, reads GAGVSQSPRYKVAKRGQDVALRCDPISGHVSLFWYQQALGQGPEFLTYFQNEAQLDKSGLPSDRFFAERPEGSVSTLKIQRTQQEDSAVYLCASSLRGRPRGNEQYFGPGTRLTVT.

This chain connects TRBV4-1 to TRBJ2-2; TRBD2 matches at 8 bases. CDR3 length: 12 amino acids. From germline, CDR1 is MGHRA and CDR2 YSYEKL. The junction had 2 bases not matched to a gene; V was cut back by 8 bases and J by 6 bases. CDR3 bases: TGCGCCAGCGCGGGGGGACCCGGGGAGCTGTTTTTT. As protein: CASAGGPGELFF.

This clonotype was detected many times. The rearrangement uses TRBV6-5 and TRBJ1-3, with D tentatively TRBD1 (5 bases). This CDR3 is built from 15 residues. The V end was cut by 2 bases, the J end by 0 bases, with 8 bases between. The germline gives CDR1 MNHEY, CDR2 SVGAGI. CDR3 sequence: CASSYGGGSGNTIYF. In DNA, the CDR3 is TGTGCCAGCAGTTACGGCGGGGGCTCTGGAAACACCATATATTTT.

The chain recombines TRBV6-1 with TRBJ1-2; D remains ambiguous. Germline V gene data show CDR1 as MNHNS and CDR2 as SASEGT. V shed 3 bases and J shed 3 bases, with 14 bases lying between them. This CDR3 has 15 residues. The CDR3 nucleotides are TGTGCCAGCAGTGAGTGGGAGGAAACTTACTATGGCTACACCTTC. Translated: CASSEWEETYYGYTF.

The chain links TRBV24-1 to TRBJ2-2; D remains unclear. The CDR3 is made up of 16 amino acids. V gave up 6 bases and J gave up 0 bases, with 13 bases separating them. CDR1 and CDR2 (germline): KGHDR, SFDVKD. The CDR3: CATSYSLNSNTGELFF. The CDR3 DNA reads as TGTGCCACCAGTTATTCGCTGAACTCGAACACCGGGGAGCTGTTTTTT.

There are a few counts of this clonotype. The CDR3 DNA follows: TGTGCCAGCAACATTGCAGGGGTAGGGGCCGGGGAGCTGTTTTTT. It encodes CASNIAGVGAGELFF. This chain joins TRBV12-3 or TRBV12-4 and TRBJ2-2; possibly TRBD1 for D (6 bases). This CDR3 has 15 residues. The V and J ends lost 7 bases and 6 bases respectively, with 18 bases between them.

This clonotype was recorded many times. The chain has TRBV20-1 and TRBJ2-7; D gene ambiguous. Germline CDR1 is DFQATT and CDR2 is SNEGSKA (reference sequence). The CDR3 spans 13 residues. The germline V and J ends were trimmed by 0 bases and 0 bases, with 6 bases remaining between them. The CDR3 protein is CSARETTSYEQYF. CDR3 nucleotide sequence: TGCAGTGCTAGAGAAACTACCTCCTACGAGCAGTACTTC.

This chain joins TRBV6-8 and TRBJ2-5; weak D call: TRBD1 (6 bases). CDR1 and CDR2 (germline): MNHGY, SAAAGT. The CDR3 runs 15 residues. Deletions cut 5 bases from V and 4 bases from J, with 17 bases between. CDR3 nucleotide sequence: TGTGCCAGCAGTGAGGTTGGACAGAACCGAGAGACCCAGTACTTC. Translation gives CASSEVGQNRETQYF.

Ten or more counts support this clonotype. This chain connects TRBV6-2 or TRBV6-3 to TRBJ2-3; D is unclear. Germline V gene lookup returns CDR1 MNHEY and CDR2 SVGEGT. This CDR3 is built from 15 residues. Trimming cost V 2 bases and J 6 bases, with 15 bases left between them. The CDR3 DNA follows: TGTGCCAGCAGTTACCCTCCTGGGCCCAGGGATACGCAGTATTTT. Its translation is CASSYPPGPRDTQYF.

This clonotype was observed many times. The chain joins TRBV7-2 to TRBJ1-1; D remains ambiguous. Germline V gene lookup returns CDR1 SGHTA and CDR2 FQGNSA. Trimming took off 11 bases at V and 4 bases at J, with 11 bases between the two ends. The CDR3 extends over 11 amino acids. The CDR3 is CALLTPTEAFF. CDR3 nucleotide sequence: TGTGCCCTCTTGACCCCCACTGAAGCTTTCTTT.

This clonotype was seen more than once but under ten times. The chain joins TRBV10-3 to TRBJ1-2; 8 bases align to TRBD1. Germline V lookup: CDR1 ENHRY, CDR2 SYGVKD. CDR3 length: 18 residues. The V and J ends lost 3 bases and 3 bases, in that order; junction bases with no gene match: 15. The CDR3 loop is CAISDGGTDRGLYYGYTF. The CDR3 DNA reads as TGTGCCATCAGTGATGGAGGAACAGACAGGGGCCTTTACTATGGCTACACCTTC.

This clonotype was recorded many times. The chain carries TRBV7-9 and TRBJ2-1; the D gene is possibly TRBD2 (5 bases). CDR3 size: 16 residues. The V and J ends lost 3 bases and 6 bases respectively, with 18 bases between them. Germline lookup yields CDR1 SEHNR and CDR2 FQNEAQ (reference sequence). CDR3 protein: CASSLGSAMPSNEQFF. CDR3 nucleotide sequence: TGTGCCAGCAGCTTGGGTAGCGCCATGCCAAGCAATGAGCAGTTCTTC.

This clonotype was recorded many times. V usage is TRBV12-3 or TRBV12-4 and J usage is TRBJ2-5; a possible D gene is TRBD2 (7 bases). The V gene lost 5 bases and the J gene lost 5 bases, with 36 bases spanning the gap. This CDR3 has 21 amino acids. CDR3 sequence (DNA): TGTGCCAGCAGTGCCACACTTAACACAGGGACGGGGGGCAATCCGCGGGAGACCCAGTACTTC. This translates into CASSATLNTGTGGNPRETQYF.

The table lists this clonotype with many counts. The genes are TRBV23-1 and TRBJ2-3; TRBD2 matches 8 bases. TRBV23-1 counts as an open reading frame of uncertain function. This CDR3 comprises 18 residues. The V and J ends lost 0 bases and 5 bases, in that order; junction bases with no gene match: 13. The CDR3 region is CASSQSPTTGGCGDTQYF. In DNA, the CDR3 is TGCGCCAGCAGTCAATCTCCCACGACGGGAGGGTGCGGAGATACGCAGTATTTT.

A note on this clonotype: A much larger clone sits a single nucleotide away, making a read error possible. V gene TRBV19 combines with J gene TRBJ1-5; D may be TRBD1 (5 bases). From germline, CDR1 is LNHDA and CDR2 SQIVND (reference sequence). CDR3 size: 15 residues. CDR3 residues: CAGSKQDYSNQPQHF. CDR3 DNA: TGTGCCGGTAGTAAACAGGATTATAGCAATCAGCCCCAGCATTTT.

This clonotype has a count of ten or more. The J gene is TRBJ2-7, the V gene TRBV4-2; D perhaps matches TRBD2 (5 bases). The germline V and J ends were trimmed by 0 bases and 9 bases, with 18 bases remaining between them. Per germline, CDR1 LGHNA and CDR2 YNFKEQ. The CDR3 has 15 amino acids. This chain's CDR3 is CASSQELALAEGQYF. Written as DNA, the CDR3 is TGTGCCAGCAGCCAAGAGCTAGCACTGGCAGAGGGGCAGTACTTC.